The present T cell receptor beta chain was sequenced within a study of tumor-infiltrating lymphocytes in primary liver carcinoma. A primer matching the constant region was used to make TCR beta cDNA from approximately 0.45 ug of total RNA. Each TCR beta library was derived from three nested multiplex PCR rounds that employed slightly modified ARM-PCR. A C-beta reverse primer was combined with TRBV1-TRBV30 forward primers in the first two PCR rounds, and each round had 9 to 10 cycles. TCRdb re-derived calls from the multiplex PCR reads in MiXCR, one entry per CDR3 protein. The sample includes 100,000 to 150,000 distinct CDR3 sequences, 64% of them seen just once. The V gene's germline CDR1 is MNHEY and CDR2 SVGAGI. The CDR3 spans 16 residues. J was trimmed by 1 base and V by 0 bases; bases with no gene match: 3. Ten or more counts support this clonotype. As yet, its antigen is unknown. The tissue used was unsorted bulk material of roughly 17-34 mg. RNA and DNA were co-extracted from it with the AllPrep DNA/RNA mini kit. Per tumor, sampling covered five separate regions.

Points from the study as a whole: Lower overlap was observed for tumor-adjacent and tumor-blood pairs relative to tumor region pairs.

The V call is TRBV6-5, the J call TRBJ1-1; 9 bases are a match to TRBD1. The specimen sequenced was liver tumor tissue from sampling region 3. Noted subset: tumor region T3, left-lateral pole. This sequence was found in a woman in her sixties with primary liver carcinoma and hepatitis B virus infection. Here the CDR3 DNA reads TGTGCCAGCAGTTACTCACAGGGGGCAGGGAACACTGAAGCTTTCTTT. This gives the protein CASSYSQGAGNTEAFF.